This TCR beta chain was sequenced for a study of T-cell reconstitution after alpha-beta-depleted transplantation in children. Study-level points and caveats: By one year post-transplant, T-cell counts and diversity largely arose from T cells that were newly produced. There were reportedly several hundred expanded graft clones from which alpha-beta T cells came about two months after transplant. From surviving recipient T cells and thymic progenitors came the high day-60 TCRbeta diversity observed in some patients.

Unique molecular identifiers were used in preparing the TCRbeta library. TCRdb itself ran the PCR reads through MiXCR, one entry per CDR3 protein. The table records 200,000 to 250,000 distinct CDR3 sequences, 20% to 30% of them present only once. The CDR3 runs 17 residues. Germline V gene data show CDR1 as LGHDT and CDR2 as YNNKEL (reference sequence). The V gene lost 0 bases and the J gene lost 6 bases, with 19 bases spanning the gap. This clonotype was seen a handful of times. Antigen specificity is unknown. The chain links TRBV3-1 to TRBJ2-3, with D tentatively TRBD1 (5 bases). The receptor was derived from a female patient between 2 and 15 years old who had a stem cell transplant for congenital amegakaryocytic thrombocytopenia, so the T cells may come from the graft donor. Sample: PBMCs, mostly from graft donor cells, taken 360 days after TCRalphabeta/CD19-depleted stem cell transplant. In DNA form, the CDR3 reads TGTGCCAGCAGCCAAGATCAATTTGGTCAGGGCTGGGATACGCAGTATTTT. This translates into CASSQDQFGQGWDTQYF.